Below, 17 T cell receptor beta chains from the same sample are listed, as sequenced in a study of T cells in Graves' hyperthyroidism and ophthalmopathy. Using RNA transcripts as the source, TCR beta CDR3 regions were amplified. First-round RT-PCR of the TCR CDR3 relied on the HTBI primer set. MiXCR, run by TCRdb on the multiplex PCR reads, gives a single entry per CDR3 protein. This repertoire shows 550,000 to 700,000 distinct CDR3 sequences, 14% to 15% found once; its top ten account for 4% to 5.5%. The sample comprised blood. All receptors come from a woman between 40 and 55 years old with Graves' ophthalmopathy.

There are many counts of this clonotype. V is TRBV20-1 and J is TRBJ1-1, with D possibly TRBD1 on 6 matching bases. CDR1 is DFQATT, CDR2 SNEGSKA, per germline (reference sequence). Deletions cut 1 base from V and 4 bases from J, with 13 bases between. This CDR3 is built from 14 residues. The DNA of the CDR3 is TGCAGTGCTAGAGTTCGGGGGCTTGGCACTGAAGCTTTCTTT. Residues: CSARVRGLGTEAFF.

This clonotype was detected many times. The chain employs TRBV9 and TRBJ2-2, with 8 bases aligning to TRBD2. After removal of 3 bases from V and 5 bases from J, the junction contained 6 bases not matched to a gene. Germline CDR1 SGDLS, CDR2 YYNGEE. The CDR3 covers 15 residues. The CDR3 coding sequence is TGTGCCAGCAGCGCAGGGACTAGTAGGACCGGGGAGCTGTTTTTT. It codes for CASSAGTSRTGELFF. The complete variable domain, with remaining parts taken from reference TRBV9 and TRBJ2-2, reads DSGVTQTPKHLITATGQRVTLRCSPRSGDLSVYWYQQSLDQGLQFLIQYYNGEERAKGNILERFSAQQFPDLHSELNLSSLELGDSALYFCASSAGTSRTGELFFGEGSRLTVL.

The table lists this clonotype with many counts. CDR3 residues: CASSYSGYYEQYF. The CDR3 DNA is TGTGCCAGCAGTTACTCCGGCTACTACGAGCAGTACTTC. The chain recombines TRBV6-2 or TRBV6-3 with TRBJ2-7; D ambiguous. This CDR3 region has 13 residues. The V and J ends lost 0 bases and 3 bases respectively, with 6 bases between them. Germline V gene sequence: CDR1 MNHEY, CDR2 SVGEGT.

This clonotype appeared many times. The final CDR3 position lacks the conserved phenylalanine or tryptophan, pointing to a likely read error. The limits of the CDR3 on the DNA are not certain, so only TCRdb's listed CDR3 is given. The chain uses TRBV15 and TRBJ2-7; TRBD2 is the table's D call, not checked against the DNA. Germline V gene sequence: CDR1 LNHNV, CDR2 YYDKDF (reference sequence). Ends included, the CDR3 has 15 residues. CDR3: CATSRGLAGAGQPAL.

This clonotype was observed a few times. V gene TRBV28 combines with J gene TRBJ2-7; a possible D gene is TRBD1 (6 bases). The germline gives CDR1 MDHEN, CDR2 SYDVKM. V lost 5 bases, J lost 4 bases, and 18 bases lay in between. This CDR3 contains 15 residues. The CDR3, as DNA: TGTGCCAGCAGTCCCCGGGACGGGACAACGTACGAGCAGTACTTC. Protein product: CASSPRDGTTYEQYF.

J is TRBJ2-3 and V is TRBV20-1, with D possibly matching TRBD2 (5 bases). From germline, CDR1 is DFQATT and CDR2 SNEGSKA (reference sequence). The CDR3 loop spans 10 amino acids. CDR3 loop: CSGVFDTQYF. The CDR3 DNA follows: TGCAGCGGGGTCTTCGATACGCAGTATTTT.

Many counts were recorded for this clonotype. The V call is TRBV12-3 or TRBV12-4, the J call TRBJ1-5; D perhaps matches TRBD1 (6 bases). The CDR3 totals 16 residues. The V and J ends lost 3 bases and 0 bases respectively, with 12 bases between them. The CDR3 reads CASSLVGANSNQPQHF. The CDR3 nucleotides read TGTGCCAGCAGTTTGGTGGGGGCGAATAGCAATCAGCCCCAGCATTTT.

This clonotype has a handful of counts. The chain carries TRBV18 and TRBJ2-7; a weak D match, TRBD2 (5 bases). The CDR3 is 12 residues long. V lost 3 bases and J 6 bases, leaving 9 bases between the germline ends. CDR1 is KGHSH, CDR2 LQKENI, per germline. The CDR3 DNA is TGTGCCAGCTCACCGTCTAGCTCCGAGCAGTACTTC. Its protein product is CASSPSSSEQYF.

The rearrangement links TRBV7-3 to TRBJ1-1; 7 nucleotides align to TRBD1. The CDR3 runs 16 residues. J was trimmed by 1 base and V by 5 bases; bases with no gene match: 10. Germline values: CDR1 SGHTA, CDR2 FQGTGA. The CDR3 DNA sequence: TGTGCCAGCAGCCCCTCAGGACAGGCCGCGAACACTGAAGCTTTCTTT. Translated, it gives CASSPSGQAANTEAFF.

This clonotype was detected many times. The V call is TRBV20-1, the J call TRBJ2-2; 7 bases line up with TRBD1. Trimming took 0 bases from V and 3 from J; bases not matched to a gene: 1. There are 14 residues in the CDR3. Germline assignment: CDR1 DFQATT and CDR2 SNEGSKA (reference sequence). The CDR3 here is CSARDQGDTGELFF. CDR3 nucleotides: TGCAGTGCTAGAGATCAGGGGGACACCGGGGAGCTGTTTTTT.

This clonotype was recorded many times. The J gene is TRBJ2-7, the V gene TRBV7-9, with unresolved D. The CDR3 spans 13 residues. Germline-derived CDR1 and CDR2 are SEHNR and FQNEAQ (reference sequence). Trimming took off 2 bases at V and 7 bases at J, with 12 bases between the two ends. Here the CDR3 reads CASSLSFPSEQYF. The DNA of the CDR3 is TGTGCCAGCAGCTTAAGTTTCCCGTCGGAGCAGTACTTC.

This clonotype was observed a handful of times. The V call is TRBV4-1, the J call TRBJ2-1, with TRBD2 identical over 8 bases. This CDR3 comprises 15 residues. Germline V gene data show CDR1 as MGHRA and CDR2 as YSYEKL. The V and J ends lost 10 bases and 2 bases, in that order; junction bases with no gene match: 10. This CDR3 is CAISEGGRPYNEQFF. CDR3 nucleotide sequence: TGCGCCATCTCGGAAGGCGGGAGGCCCTACAATGAGCAGTTCTTC.

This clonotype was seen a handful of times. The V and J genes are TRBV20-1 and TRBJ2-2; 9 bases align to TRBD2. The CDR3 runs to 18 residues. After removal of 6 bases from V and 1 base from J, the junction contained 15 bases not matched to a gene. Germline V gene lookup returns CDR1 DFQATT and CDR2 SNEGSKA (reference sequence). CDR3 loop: CSASGAGGRGWNTGELFF. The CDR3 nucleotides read TGCAGTGCCAGCGGAGCGGGCGGGAGGGGATGGAACACCGGGGAGCTGTTTTTT.

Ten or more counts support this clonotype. The CDR3 region has the DNA TGCAGTGCTCACCCATTAGCGGGAGGACACGAGCAGTACTTC. It is translated as CSAHPLAGGHEQYF. The chain is built from TRBV20-1 and TRBJ2-7; 10 bases line up with TRBD2. The CDR3 has 14 residues. Germline trimming cut 5 bases from V and 5 bases from J; bases unmatched to any gene: 9. CDR1 is DFQATT and CDR2 is SNEGSKA in the germline V gene (reference sequence).

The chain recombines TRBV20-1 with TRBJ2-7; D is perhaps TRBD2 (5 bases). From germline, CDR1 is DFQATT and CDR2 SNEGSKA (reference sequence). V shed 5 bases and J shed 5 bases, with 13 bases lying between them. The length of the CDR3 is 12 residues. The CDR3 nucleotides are TGCAGTGCTCTCGCTCGGACTCACGAGCAGTACTTC. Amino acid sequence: CSALARTHEQYF.

DNA for the CDR3: TGCAGCGTCGACGGACAGATGAACACTGAAGCTTTCTTT. Protein product: CSVDGQMNTEAFF. The chain combines TRBV29-1 with TRBJ1-1, with D possibly TRBD1 on 6 matching bases. The CDR3 sequence is 13 residues long. Trimming cost V 6 bases and J 0 bases, with 11 bases left between them. Per the germline V gene, CDR1 is SQVTM and CDR2 is ANQGSEA.

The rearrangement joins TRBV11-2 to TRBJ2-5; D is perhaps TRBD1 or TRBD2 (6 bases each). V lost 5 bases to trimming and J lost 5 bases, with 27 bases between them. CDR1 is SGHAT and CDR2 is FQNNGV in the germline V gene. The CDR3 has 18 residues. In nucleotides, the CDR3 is TGTGCCAGCAGCCGCAGGAGGGCCCAGACAGGCCTCGGGGAGACCCAGTACTTC. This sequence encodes CASSRRRAQTGLGETQYF.